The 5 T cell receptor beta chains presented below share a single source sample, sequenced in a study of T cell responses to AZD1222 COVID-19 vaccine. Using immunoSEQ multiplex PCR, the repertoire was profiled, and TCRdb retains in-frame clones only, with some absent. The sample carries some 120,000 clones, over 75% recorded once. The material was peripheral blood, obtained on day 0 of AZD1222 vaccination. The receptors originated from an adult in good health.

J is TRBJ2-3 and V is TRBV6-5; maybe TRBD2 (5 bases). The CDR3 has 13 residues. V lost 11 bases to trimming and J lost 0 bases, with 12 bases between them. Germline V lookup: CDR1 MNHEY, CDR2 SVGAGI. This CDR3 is CAVERLSTDTQYF. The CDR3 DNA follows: TGTGCCGTGGAGCGGCTCAGCACAGATACGCAGTATTTT.

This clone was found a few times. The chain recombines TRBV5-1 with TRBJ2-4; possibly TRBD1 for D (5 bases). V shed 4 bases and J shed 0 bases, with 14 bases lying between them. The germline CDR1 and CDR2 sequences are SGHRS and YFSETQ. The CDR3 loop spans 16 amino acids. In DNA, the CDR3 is TGCGCCAGCAGCCAGGGCTCGGTACTAGCCAAAAACATTCAGTACTTC. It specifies CASSQGSVLAKNIQYF.

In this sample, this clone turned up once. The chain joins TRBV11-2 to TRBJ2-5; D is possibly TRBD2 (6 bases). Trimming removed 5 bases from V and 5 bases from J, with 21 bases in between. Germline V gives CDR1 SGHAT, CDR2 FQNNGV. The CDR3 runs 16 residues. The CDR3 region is CASSRLGGTRGETQYF. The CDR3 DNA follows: TGTGCCAGCAGCCGCCTCGGGGGAACGCGAGGGGAGACCCAGTACTTC.

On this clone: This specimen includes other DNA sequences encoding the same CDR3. CDR3 coding DNA: TGTGCCAGCTCACCAACAGGGTACAGCAATCAGCCCCAGCATTTT. Translated, it gives CASSPTGYSNQPQHF. This chain links TRBV18 with TRBJ1-5; tentative D call: TRBD1 (6 bases). CDR1 is KGHSH, CDR2 LQKENI, per germline. V dropped 2 bases and J dropped 1 base, with 9 bases sitting between them. CDR3 length equals 15 residues.

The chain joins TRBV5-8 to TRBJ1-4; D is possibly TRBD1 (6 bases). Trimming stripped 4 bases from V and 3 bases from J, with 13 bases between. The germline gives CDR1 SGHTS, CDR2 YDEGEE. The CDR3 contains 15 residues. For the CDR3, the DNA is TGTGCCAGCAGCGGACGGACAGCCCCTAATGAAAAACTGTTTTTT. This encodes CASSGRTAPNEKLFF.